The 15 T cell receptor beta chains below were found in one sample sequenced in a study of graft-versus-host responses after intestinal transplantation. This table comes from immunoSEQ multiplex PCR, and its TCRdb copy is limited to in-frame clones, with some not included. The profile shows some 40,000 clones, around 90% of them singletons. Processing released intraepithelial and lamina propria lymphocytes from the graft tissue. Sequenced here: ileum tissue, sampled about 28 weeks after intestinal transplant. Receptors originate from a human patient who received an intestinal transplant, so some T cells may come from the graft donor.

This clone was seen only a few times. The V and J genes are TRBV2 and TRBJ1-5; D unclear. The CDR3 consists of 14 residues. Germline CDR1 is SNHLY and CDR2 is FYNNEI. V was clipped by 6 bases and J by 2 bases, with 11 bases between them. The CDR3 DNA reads TGTGCCAGCAGGAGGTTGGATGGCAATCAGCCCCAGCATTTT. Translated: CASRRLDGNQPQHF.

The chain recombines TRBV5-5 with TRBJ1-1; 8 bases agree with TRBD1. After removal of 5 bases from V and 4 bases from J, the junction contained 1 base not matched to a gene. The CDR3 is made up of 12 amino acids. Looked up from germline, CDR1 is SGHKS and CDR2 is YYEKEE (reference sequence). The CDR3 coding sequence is TGTGCCAGCAGGACAGGGGTCACTGAAGCTTTCTTT. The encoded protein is CASRTGVTEAFF.

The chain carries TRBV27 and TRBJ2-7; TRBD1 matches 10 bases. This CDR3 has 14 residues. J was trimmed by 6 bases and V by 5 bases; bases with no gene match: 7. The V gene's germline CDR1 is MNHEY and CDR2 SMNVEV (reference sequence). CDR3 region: CASSPPGQGSEQYF. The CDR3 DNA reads TGTGCCAGCAGTCCACCGGGACAGGGGTCCGAGCAGTACTTC.

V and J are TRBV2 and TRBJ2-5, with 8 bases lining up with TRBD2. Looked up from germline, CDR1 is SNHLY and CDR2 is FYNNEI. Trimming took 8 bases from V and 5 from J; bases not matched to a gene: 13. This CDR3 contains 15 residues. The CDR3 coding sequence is TGTGCCAGCCTGGGGGTAGCGGGGAATGTGGAGACCCAGTACTTC. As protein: CASLGVAGNVETQYF.

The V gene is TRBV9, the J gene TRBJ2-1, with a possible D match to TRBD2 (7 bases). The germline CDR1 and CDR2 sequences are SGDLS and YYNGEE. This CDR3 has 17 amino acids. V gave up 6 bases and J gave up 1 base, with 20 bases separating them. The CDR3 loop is CASTLSLGGPSYNEQFF. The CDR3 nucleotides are TGTGCCAGCACCCTAAGTTTGGGGGGGCCGTCCTACAATGAGCAGTTCTTC.

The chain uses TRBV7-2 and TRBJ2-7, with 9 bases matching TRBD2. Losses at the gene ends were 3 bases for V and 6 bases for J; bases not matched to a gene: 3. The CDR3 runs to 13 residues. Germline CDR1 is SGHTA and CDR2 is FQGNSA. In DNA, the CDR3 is TGTGCCAGCAGCTTGCGGGGGGGGTCCGAGCAGTACTTC. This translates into CASSLRGGSEQYF.

The CDR3 coding sequence is TGTGCCAGCAGTGAGACGGTGGGACAGGGGCTAAATGAAAAACTGTTTTTT. Amino acid sequence: CASSETVGQGLNEKLFF. This chain joins TRBV2 and TRBJ1-4, with 10 bases lining up with TRBD1. The J segment lost 5 bases and the V segment lost 3 bases, leaving 9 bases of the junction unmatched. Germline values: CDR1 SNHLY, CDR2 FYNNEI. CDR3 size: 17 residues.

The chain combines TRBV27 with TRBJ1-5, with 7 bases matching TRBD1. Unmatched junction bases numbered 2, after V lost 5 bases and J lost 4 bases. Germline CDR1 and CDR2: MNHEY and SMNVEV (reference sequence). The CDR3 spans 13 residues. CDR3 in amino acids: CASSPQGNQPQHF. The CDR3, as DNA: TGTGCCAGCAGTCCACAGGGGAATCAGCCCCAGCATTTT.

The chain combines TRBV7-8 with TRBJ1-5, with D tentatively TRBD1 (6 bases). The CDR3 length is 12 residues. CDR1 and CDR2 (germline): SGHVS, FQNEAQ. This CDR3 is CAGGGADQPQHF. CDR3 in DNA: TGTGCGGGCGGGGGGGCGGATCAGCCCCAGCATTTT.

The DNA of the CDR3 is TGTGCCAGCAGTTTCACACCCCGAGGCACAGATACGCAGTATTTT. This translates into CASSFTPRGTDTQYF. The J gene is TRBJ2-3, the V gene TRBV28, with unresolved D. This CDR3 spans 15 amino acids. V was trimmed by 3 bases and J by 1 base, leaving 11 bases between them. Germline V gene sequence: CDR1 MDHEN, CDR2 SYDVKM.

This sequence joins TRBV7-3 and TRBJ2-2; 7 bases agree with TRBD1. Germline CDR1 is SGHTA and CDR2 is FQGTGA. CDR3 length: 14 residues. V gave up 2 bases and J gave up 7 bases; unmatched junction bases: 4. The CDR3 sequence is CASSLLGGVGELFF. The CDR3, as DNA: TGTGCCAGCAGCTTATTAGGGGGCGTCGGGGAGCTGTTTTTT.

The DNA of the CDR3 is TGTGCCAGCAGTTTTGAATATGGCTACACCTTC. This codes for CASSFEYGYTF. V and J are TRBV28 and TRBJ1-2; no reliable D call. V was shortened by 3 bases and J by 5 bases, with 4 bases between the two germline ends. Germline V gene sequence: CDR1 MDHEN, CDR2 SYDVKM. CDR3 size: 11 residues.

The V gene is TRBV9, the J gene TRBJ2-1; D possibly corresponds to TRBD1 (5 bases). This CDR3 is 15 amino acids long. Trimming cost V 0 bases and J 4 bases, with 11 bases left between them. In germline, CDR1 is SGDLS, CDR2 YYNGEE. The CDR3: CASSVEGKGYNEQFF. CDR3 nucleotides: TGTGCCAGCAGCGTAGAGGGGAAAGGATACAATGAGCAGTTCTTC.

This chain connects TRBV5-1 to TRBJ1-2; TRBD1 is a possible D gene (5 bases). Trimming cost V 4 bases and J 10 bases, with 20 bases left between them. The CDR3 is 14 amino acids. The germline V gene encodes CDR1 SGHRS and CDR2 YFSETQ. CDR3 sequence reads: CASSRGDVSTDYTF. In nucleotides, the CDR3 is TGCGCCAGCAGCAGGGGTGACGTCTCCACGGACTACACCTTC.

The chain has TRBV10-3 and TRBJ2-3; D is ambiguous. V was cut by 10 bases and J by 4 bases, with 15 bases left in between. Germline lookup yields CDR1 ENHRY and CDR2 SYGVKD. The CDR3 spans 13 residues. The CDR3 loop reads CATTDGLSDTQYF. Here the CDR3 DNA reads TGTGCCACCACGGACGGGCTCTCAGATACGCAGTATTTT.